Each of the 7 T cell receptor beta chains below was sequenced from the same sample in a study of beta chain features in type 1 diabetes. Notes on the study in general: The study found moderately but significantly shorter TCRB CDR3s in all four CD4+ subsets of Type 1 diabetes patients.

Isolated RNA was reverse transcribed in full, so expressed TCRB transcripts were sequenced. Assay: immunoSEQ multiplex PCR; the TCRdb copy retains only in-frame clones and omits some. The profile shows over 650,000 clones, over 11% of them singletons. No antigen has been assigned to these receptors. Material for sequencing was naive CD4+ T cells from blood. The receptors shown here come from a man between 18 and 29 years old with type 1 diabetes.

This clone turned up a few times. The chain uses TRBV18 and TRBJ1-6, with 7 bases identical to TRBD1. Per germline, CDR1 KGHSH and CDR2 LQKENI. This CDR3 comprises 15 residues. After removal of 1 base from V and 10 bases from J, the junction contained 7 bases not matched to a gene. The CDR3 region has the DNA TGTGCCAGCTCACCACGAGAGACAGGGAACTCACCCCTCCACTTT. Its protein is CASSPRETGNSPLHF.

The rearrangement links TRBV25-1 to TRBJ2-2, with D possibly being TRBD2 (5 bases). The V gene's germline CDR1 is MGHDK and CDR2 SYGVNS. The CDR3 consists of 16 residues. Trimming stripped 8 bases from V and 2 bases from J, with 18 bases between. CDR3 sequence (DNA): TGTGCCAGCTCACCTTTCGGAGCGGTCAACACCGGGGAGCTGTTTTTT. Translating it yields CASSPFGAVNTGELFF.

CDR3 sequence (DNA): TGTGCCATCAGTGAGAGCGGGTTGAACTACGAGCAGTACTTC. Amino acid sequence: CAISESGLNYEQYF. The chain combines TRBV10-3 with TRBJ2-7; a weak D match, TRBD2 (6 bases). The V end lost 2 bases, the J end lost 3 bases, and 11 bases lay between the germline ends. CDR1 ENHRY and CDR2 SYGVKD come from the germline V gene. CDR3 length: 14 amino acids.

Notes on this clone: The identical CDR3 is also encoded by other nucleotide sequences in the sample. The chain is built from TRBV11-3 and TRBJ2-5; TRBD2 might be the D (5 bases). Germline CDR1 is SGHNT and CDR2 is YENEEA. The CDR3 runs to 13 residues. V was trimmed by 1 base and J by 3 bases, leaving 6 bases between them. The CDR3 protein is CASSLGGKETQYF. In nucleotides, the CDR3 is TGTGCCAGCAGCTTAGGAGGGAAAGAGACCCAGTACTTC.

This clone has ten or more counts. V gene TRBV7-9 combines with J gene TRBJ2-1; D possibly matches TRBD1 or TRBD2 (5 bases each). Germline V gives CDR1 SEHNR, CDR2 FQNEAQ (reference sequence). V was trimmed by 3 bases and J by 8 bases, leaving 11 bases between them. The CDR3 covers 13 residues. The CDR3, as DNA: TGTGCCAGCAGCTTCTGGGGGAGCGATGAGCAGTTCTTC. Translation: CASSFWGSDEQFF.

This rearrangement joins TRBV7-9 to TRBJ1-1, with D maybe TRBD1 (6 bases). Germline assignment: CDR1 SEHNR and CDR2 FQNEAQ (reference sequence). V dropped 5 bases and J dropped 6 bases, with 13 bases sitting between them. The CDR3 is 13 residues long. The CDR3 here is CASSPSGGAEAFF. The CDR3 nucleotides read TGTGCCAGCAGCCCCTCCGGGGGCGCTGAAGCTTTCTTT.

CDR3 loop: CSVDPGGGGLGNEQFF. The CDR3 DNA reads as TGCAGCGTTGATCCGGGAGGTGGGGGACTTGGGAATGAGCAGTTCTTC. V usage is TRBV29-1 and J usage is TRBJ2-1; 7 bases fit TRBD2. Unmatched junction bases numbered 15, after V lost 3 bases and J lost 7 bases. CDR3 length: 16 residues. Germline assignment: CDR1 SQVTM and CDR2 ANQGSEA.